This T cell receptor (beta chain) comes out of a study of shared T cell receptors in the human thymus. CDR3 length equals 16 residues. CDR1 and CDR2 from the germline V gene are SGHDT and YYEEEE. V lost 1 base to trimming and J lost 5 bases; unmatched junction nucleotides: 10. Some clones are missing from TCRdb's copy, which holds only in-frame ones; the method was immunoSEQ multiplex PCR. Of about 660,000 clones in the sample, more than 75% were seen once. This sample also appeared in a second study, on human thymus T cells. Per that study: Healthy Finnish infants undergoing corrective surgery for congenital heart defects were used as donors. Resected material from corrective heart surgery provided the thymus tissue analysed.

The clonotype originates from a boy under two years old with a congenital heart defect. The genes are TRBV5-6 and TRBJ2-7; the match to TRBD1 covers 9 bases. The sample was thymocytes. In DNA, the CDR3 is TGTGCCAGCAGCTTGACTTGGGGGACAGGGTCCCACGAGCAGTACTTC. Amino acid sequence: CASSLTWGTGSHEQYF.